One and the same sample provided the 5 T cell receptor beta chains below, sequenced in a study of blood T cell repertoires in COVID-19. The assay was immunoSEQ multiplex PCR, and TCRdb's table has in-frame clones only and misses some. Here the sample spans about 170,000 clones, about 88% being singletons. The source material was peripheral blood. These receptor sequences come from a man aged 50-60 years who had recovered from COVID-19.

The chain has TRBV5-1 and TRBJ2-7; 9 nucleotides match TRBD2. Germline V lookup: CDR1 SGHRS, CDR2 YFSETQ. The CDR3 sequence is 15 residues long. J was trimmed by 4 bases and V by 0 bases; bases with no gene match: 5. This chain's CDR3 is CASSLAASGDYEQYF. CDR3 DNA: TGCGCCAGCAGCTTGGCGGCTAGCGGGGATTACGAGCAGTACTTC. The whole variable domain, remainder taken from reference TRBV5-1 and TRBJ2-7, is KAGVTQTPRYLIKTRGQQVTLSCSPISGHRSVSWYQQTPGQGLQFLFEYFSETQRNKGNFPGRFSGRQFSNSRSEMNVSTLELGDSALYLCASSLAASGDYEQYFGPGTRLTVT.

The rearrangement links TRBV23-1 to TRBJ1-1, with D possibly being TRBD1 (5 bases). TRBV23-1 belongs to the ORF category, with a function that is uncertain. This CDR3 is built from 15 residues. V was clipped by 4 bases and J by 4 bases, with 16 bases between them. The CDR3, as DNA: TGCGCCAGCAGTCGCCCCGCGGGGGTTGGCACTGAAGCTTTCTTT. Amino acids: CASSRPAGVGTEAFF.

This clone was recorded once. The CDR3 nucleotides read TGTGCCAGCAGTTGGATAGGGACAGACCAAGAGACCCAGTACTTC. Protein product: CASSWIGTDQETQYF. V and J are TRBV6-2 or TRBV6-3 and TRBJ2-5; 7 bases map to TRBD1. Germline V gene lookup returns CDR1 MNHEY and CDR2 SVGEGT. The CDR3 covers 15 residues. J was trimmed by 0 bases and V by 4 bases; bases with no gene match: 5.

The table lists this clone with a count of one. The rearrangement uses TRBV27 and TRBJ2-2; TRBD1 matches 7 bases. J lost 0 bases, V lost 7 bases, and 11 bases had no gene match. This CDR3 spans 17 amino acids. Germline V CDR1 and CDR2: MNHEY, SMNVEV (reference sequence). CDR3 coding DNA: TGTGCCAGCATGTTCCTCCAAACAGGGGCGAACACCGGGGAGCTGTTTTTT. It specifies CASMFLQTGANTGELFF.

As to this clone: Other DNA sequences within the sample encode an identical CDR3. V usage is TRBV5-1 and J usage is TRBJ2-2; D perhaps matches TRBD1 (5 bases). Germline assignment: CDR1 SGHRS and CDR2 YFSETQ. This CDR3 has 15 residues. The V end was cut by 0 bases, the J end by 2 bases, with 8 bases between. CDR3 residues: CASSLGQGNTGELFF. CDR3 bases: TGCGCCAGCAGCTTGGGGCAGGGAAACACCGGGGAGCTGTTTTTT.